This is a list of T cell receptor beta chains from one sample in a study of CXCR3-negative and CXCR3-positive naive CD8 T cells. TCRdb reprocessed the 5' RACE reads; each CDR3 protein has one entry and no DNA is given. This sample contains about 24,000 distinct CDR3 sequences. Sequencing used naive CXCR3- CD8+ T cells from blood. The receptors originated from a human donor in good health. Some clones in this sample may be carry-over from other donors' samples. Both conserved end residues are part of each CDR3. The size field is filled for only some rows; it gives once, few, many or a size class.

j_gene	v_gene	abundance	CDR3aa
TRBJ2-1	TRBV6-5	-	CASSLGRTGDNEQFF
TRBJ2-7	TRBV7-9	-	CASSPPGQEQYF
TRBJ1-2	TRBV7-7	medium-sized	CASSKQGAAANYGYTF
TRBJ2-1	TRBV7-8	-	CASSYLTPSGGDEQFF
TRBJ2-3	TRBV7-9	-	CASSTSSGGPGTDTQYF
TRBJ2-1	TRBV12-3/TRBV12-4	-	CASSSNRDNEQFF
TRBJ2-7	TRBV6-2/TRBV6-3	medium-sized	CATIGHFADEQYF
TRBJ1-5	TRBV27	-	CASSLEVNQPQHF
TRBJ2-3	TRBV7-9	-	CASSLRIDTQYF
TRBJ2-7	TRBV6-1	-	CASSELAASSSYEQYF
TRBJ2-3	TRBV6-5	-	CASRTSASTDTQYF
TRBJ2-3	TRBV7-9	-	CASSATRDTSTDTQYF
TRBJ2-2	TRBV7-6	-	CASSPIDPRRDESGASNTGELFF
TRBJ1-1	TRBV5-1	-	CASSLGVRGRTEAFF
TRBJ2-1	TRBV20-1	-	CSATEQRGPGNEQFF
TRBJ2-7	TRBV7-9	-	CASSPRTGGSYEQYF
TRBJ2-2	TRBV7-9	-	CASSAPTGLTNTGELFF
TRBJ2-2	TRBV6-2/TRBV6-3	-	CASSETGTLGTGELFF
TRBJ1-2	TRBV20-1	-	CSARWDYGYTF
TRBJ2-2	TRBV29-1	-	CSVDLYGELFF
TRBJ2-3	TRBV7-2	-	CASSHRTSGSADTQYF
TRBJ2-5	TRBV28	-	CASTDDDAREETQYF
TRBJ1-1	TRBV5-1	-	CASSPGGNTEAFF
TRBJ2-7	TRBV14	-	CASSQVLGYEQYF
TRBJ2-5	TRBV4-1	-	CASSQGVGGTKMTQYF
TRBJ2-4	TRBV5-6	medium-sized	CASSPKTGTTLAKNIQYF
TRBJ1-5	TRBV28	-	CASSFRGQGTNQPQHF
TRBJ2-2	TRBV6-2/TRBV6-3	-	CASSPWLRELFF